A selection of T cell receptor beta chains follows, all from one sample in a study of vaccination effects on CD4 cells after COVID-19. Antigens of these TCRs are unknown. The method was immunoSEQ multiplex PCR; TCRdb's version includes in-frame clones alone and lacks a portion of them. The data contain about 59,000 clones, 75% to 85% of them singletons. The specimen comprised CD4+ T cells from PBMCs cultured with HCoV-OC43 spike peptides, sampled after COVID-19 vaccination. Source of these receptors: a human donor who received a COVID-19 vaccine. Both conserved end residues are trimmed from each CDR3.

v_gene: TRBV7-9
j_gene: TRBJ1-1
CDR3aa: ASSLIPTTNTEAF

v_gene: TRBV19
j_gene: TRBJ1-1
CDR3aa: ASSLLTGMMNTEAF

v_gene: TRBV18
j_gene: TRBJ1-4
CDR3aa: ASSPRTGFEEKLF

v_gene: TRBV18
j_gene: TRBJ2-1
CDR3aa: ASSQRQGALTGRHDNEQF

v_gene: TRBV4-3
j_gene: TRBJ2-2
CDR3aa: ASSQEQGTGELF

v_gene: TRBV7-2
j_gene: TRBJ2-3
CDR3aa: ASSTSSGGPRNTQY

v_gene: TRBV18
j_gene: TRBJ1-5
CDR3aa: ASSQGTGDQPQH

v_gene: TRBV15
j_gene: TRBJ1-2
CDR3aa: ATSRAGAYGYT

v_gene: TRBV5-1
j_gene: TRBJ2-3
CDR3aa: ASSLGDLTDTQY

v_gene: TRBV18
j_gene: TRBJ2-6
CDR3aa: ASSPSWANVLT

v_gene: TRBV4-1
j_gene: TRBJ1-2
CDR3aa: ASSQRTEDYYGYT

v_gene: TRBV30
j_gene: TRBJ1-5
CDR3aa: AWRGGPNQPQH

v_gene: TRBV2
j_gene: TRBJ2-4
CDR3aa: ASSRTSGGVSAKNIQY

v_gene: TRBV7-2
j_gene: TRBJ1-4
CDR3aa: ASSPGTAEKLF

v_gene: TRBV5-4
j_gene: TRBJ1-1
CDR3aa: ASSFDRGMNTEAF

v_gene: TRBV6-5
j_gene: TRBJ1-4
CDR3aa: ASSSLQKGTYEKLF

v_gene: TRBV7-8
j_gene: TRBJ2-3
CDR3aa: ASSSDLISTDTQY

v_gene: TRBV11-3
j_gene: TRBJ1-1
CDR3aa: ASSLGKNTEAF

v_gene: TRBV7-2
j_gene: TRBJ2-2
CDR3aa: ASSLVAGAAGELF

v_gene: TRBV9
j_gene: TRBJ1-4
CDR3aa: ASSGIGTGKEKLF

v_gene: TRBV13
j_gene: TRBJ2-1
CDR3aa: ASSPATGVDEQF

v_gene: TRBV3-1/TRBV3-2
j_gene: TRBJ1-1
CDR3aa: ASSDRVNTEAF

v_gene: TRBV18
j_gene: TRBJ2-2
CDR3aa: ASSPALPPGELF

v_gene: TRBV28
j_gene: TRBJ2-1
CDR3aa: ASMGGAIYNEQF

v_gene: TRBV24-1
j_gene: TRBJ2-3
CDR3aa: ATSVKAERDKY

v_gene: TRBV5-1
j_gene: TRBJ2-5
CDR3aa: ASSFSGTSKAETQY

v_gene: TRBV5-1
j_gene: TRBJ1-2
CDR3aa: ASSLEGQYGYT

v_gene: TRBV29-1
j_gene: TRBJ2-5
CDR3aa: SAARGGQETQY

v_gene: TRBV19
j_gene: TRBJ1-5
CDR3aa: ASSILGSGNQPQH

v_gene: TRBV9
j_gene: TRBJ1-3
CDR3aa: ASSVTGTGVTYSGNTIY

v_gene: TRBV9
j_gene: TRBJ2-1
CDR3aa: ASSAGGEKGNEQF

v_gene: TRBV5-1
j_gene: TRBJ2-5
CDR3aa: ASSLPEETQY

v_gene: TRBV27
j_gene: TRBJ1-6
CDR3aa: ASTTATGNSPLH

v_gene: TRBV29-1
j_gene: TRBJ2-2
CDR3aa: SVRSGTGGTGELF

v_gene: TRBV19
j_gene: TRBJ1-5
CDR3aa: ASKLGHPSNQPQH

v_gene: TRBV7-2
j_gene: TRBJ2-2
CDR3aa: ASESAANTGELF

v_gene: TRBV18
j_gene: TRBJ2-5
CDR3aa: ASSLGSMETQY

v_gene: TRBV27
j_gene: TRBJ2-2
CDR3aa: ASSLWGIDTGELF

v_gene: TRBV5-4
j_gene: TRBJ2-3
CDR3aa: ASSFGGLNTDTQY

v_gene: TRBV3-1/TRBV3-2
j_gene: TRBJ1-2
CDR3aa: ASSQDWGYGGYT

v_gene: TRBV29-1
j_gene: TRBJ1-2
CDR3aa: SVKTGNYGYT

v_gene: TRBV24-1
j_gene: TRBJ1-2
CDR3aa: ATSDSTPGFGYT

v_gene: TRBV10-1
j_gene: TRBJ2-1
CDR3aa: ASSGTLTVKQF

v_gene: TRBV4-1
j_gene: TRBJ1-4
CDR3aa: ASSQQGPNEKLF

v_gene: TRBV30
j_gene: TRBJ2-5
CDR3aa: AWRISGQETQY

v_gene: TRBV6-5
j_gene: TRBJ1-2
CDR3aa: ASSYSGYGGHYGYT

v_gene: TRBV30
j_gene: TRBJ1-2
CDR3aa: AWSGVLLGYGYT

v_gene: TRBV5-1
j_gene: TRBJ2-5
CDR3aa: ASSLALERETQY

v_gene: TRBV5-1
j_gene: TRBJ1-1
CDR3aa: ASSLVGQGAGYEAF

v_gene: TRBV5-1
j_gene: TRBJ1-1
CDR3aa: ASSFWGTEAF

v_gene: TRBV24-1
j_gene: TRBJ2-1
CDR3aa: ATSDRTSGGPGYNEQF

v_gene: TRBV6-5
j_gene: TRBJ1-2
CDR3aa: ASSYQGPYGYT

v_gene: TRBV2
j_gene: TRBJ2-5
CDR3aa: ASSRDSQETQY

v_gene: TRBV5-1
j_gene: TRBJ2-5
CDR3aa: ASSSSETQY

v_gene: TRBV5-1
j_gene: TRBJ2-2
CDR3aa: ASSGRTGGVNTGELF

v_gene: TRBV20-1
j_gene: TRBJ1-4
CDR3aa: SARGGLRLF

v_gene: TRBV7-9
j_gene: TRBJ1-6
CDR3aa: ASSLGGQGSSPLH

v_gene: TRBV6-4
j_gene: TRBJ1-1
CDR3aa: ASSATGTHTEAF

v_gene: TRBV4-3
j_gene: TRBJ2-3
CDR3aa: ASSQEFGRSTDTQY

v_gene: TRBV6-2/TRBV6-3
j_gene: TRBJ2-1
CDR3aa: ASSRLGRGLYNEQF